The text below deals with one TCR beta chain. The data were obtained in a study of cytomegalovirus exposure and HLA in healthy donors. Primers for the PCR totalled 60 Vbeta and 13 Jbeta. Repertoires were generated with immunoSEQ multiplex PCR, while TCRdb's copy carries only in-frame clones and drops some. In total, the table holds more than 100,000 clones. The CDR3 contains 13 residues. Trimming cost V 5 bases and J 4 bases, with 11 bases left between them. Per germline, CDR1 MNHNY and CDR2 SVGAGI (reference sequence). Sequenced input: PBMCs. This chain uses TRBV6-6 with TRBJ1-2; possibly TRBD1 for D (6 bases). The source of this sequence is a man aged 18 to 29 in good health and CMV-seronegative. CDR3: CASSKGGPYGYTF. The DNA of the CDR3 is TGTGCCAGCAGTAAGGGGGGGCCCTATGGCTACACCTTC.